Below, 18 T cell receptor beta chains from the same sample are listed, as sequenced in a study of T cell changes during pregnancy in multiple sclerosis. Assay: immunoSEQ multiplex PCR; the TCRdb copy retains only in-frame clones and omits some. This sample has over 100,000 clones, with more than 85% found just once. Sequenced here: peripheral blood, sampled in the third trimester of pregnancy. All receptors come from a female donor with multiple sclerosis, enrolled in a pregnancy study.

The chain couples TRBV29-1 to TRBJ1-1, with D possibly matching TRBD1 (5 bases). This CDR3 is built from 14 residues. Germline V gene sequence: CDR1 SQVTM, CDR2 ANQGSEA. Trimming took off 4 bases at V and 2 bases at J, with 14 bases between the two ends. DNA for the CDR3: TGCAGCGTTGCCAGGGCGGGGAGCAACACTGAAGCTTTCTTT. This translates into CSVARAGSNTEAFF. The full variable domain, rest sourced from reference TRBV29-1 and TRBJ1-1, is SAVISQKPSRDICQRGTSLTIQCQVDSQVTMMFWYRQQPGQSLTLIATANQGSEATYESGFVIDKFPISRPNLTFSTLTVSNMSPEDSSIYLCSVARAGSNTEAFFGQGTRLTVV.

This chain links TRBV19 with TRBJ2-1; TRBD1 matches 8 bases. The germline V gene encodes CDR1 LNHDA and CDR2 SQIVND (reference sequence). The trim removed 7 bases at V and 0 bases at J, leaving 5 bases unmatched. This CDR3 spans 15 amino acids. CDR3 amino acids: CASTLTGASYNEQFF. As DNA, the CDR3 is TGTGCCAGTACCTTGACAGGGGCCTCCTACAATGAGCAGTTCTTC.

This CDR3 reads CASSVAGGQETQYF. The CDR3 coding sequence is TGTGCCAGCAGCGTAGCGGGGGGGCAAGAGACCCAGTACTTC. This sequence joins TRBV9 and TRBJ2-5; TRBD2 aligns across 8 bases. The CDR3 length is 14 residues. V shed 0 bases and J 2 bases; nucleotides not matched to a gene: 0. Germline V CDR1 and CDR2: SGDLS, YYNGEE.

The CDR3 spells CASSMTGAPSYNEQFF. CDR3 coding DNA: TGCGCCAGCAGCATGACAGGGGCCCCCTCCTACAATGAGCAGTTCTTC. The rearrangement uses TRBV5-1 and TRBJ2-1, with TRBD1 matching over 8 bases. This CDR3 spans 16 amino acids. V was pared by 4 bases and J by 0 bases, with 6 bases of the junction left unmatched. The germline V gene encodes CDR1 SGHRS and CDR2 YFSETQ.

This clone was seen a handful of times. The V gene is TRBV19, the J gene TRBJ1-5, with a possible D match to TRBD1 (6 bases). Trimming left V 6 bases short and J 4 bases short, with 13 bases between. The CDR3 length is 14 residues. The germline V gene has CDR1 LNHDA and CDR2 SQIVND (reference sequence). The DNA for the CDR3 is TGTGCCAGTAGCAATCGAGGGGGAAATCAGCCCCAGCATTTT. Translating it yields CASSNRGGNQPQHF.

A note on this clone: This same CDR3 is encoded by further DNA sequences in the sample. The chain carries TRBV9 and TRBJ2-3; D perhaps matches TRBD2 (7 bases). CDR1 is SGDLS and CDR2 is YYNGEE in the germline V gene. The CDR3 consists of 15 residues. V lost 0 bases and J 4 bases, leaving 12 bases between the germline ends. The CDR3 DNA sequence: TGTGCCAGCAGCGTAGTGGGGGGGGCCCCAGATACGCAGTATTTT. It yields the protein CASSVVGGAPDTQYF.

The chain employs TRBV19 and TRBJ2-7, with D perhaps TRBD1 (6 bases). The V end lost 3 bases, the J end lost 3 bases, and 15 bases lay between the germline ends. Germline CDR1 reads LNHDA; CDR2 reads SQIVND (reference sequence). The CDR3 runs to 15 residues. The CDR3, as DNA: TGTGCCAGTAGTATGAGGCAGGGGATACTCTACGAGCAGTACTTC. It is translated as CASSMRQGILYEQYF.

This clone was observed once. The rearrangement uses TRBV6-1 and TRBJ1-5; no definite D call. The CDR3 loop spans 15 amino acids. Germline V gene sequence: CDR1 MNHNS, CDR2 SASEGT. With 5 bases removed from V and 1 base from J, the gap between germline ends came to 12 bases. The CDR3 DNA is TGTGCCAGCAGTAAAGGTATCAGGAGCAATCAGCCCCAGCATTTT. Its translation is CASSKGIRSNQPQHF.

This chain joins TRBV9 and TRBJ2-1; tentative D call: TRBD2 (6 bases). The CDR3 is 14 amino acids. The V end was cut by 0 bases, the J end by 7 bases, with 11 bases between. Germline V gene lookup returns CDR1 SGDLS and CDR2 YYNGEE. The CDR3 DNA sequence: TGTGCCAGCAGCGTAGGGGTGGCGGGGAATGAGCAGTTCTTC. It specifies CASSVGVAGNEQFF.

The chain has TRBV9 and TRBJ2-7; D possibly corresponds to TRBD1 (7 bases). Deletions cut 4 bases from V and 4 bases from J, with 15 bases between. The CDR3 totals 14 residues. Per germline, CDR1 SGDLS and CDR2 YYNGEE. The CDR3 region is CASSPGGQTYEQYF. The CDR3, as DNA: TGTGCCAGCAGCCCCGGGGGACAGACATACGAGCAGTACTTC.

A remark on this clone: The junction departs from the called germline gene at one end, perhaps through a read error. The V call is TRBV7-3, the J call TRBJ1-1; 7 bases match TRBD1. Germline V CDR1 and CDR2: SGHTA, FQGTGA. The CDR3 contains 14 residues. CDR3 amino acids: CASSKDGQVADAFF. CDR3 nucleotides: TGTGCCAGCAGCAAGGACGGACAGGTAGCTGATGCTTTCTTT. The full variable domain, its missing parts supplied by reference TRBV7-3 and TRBJ1-1, is GAGVSQTPSNKVTEKGKYVELRCDPISGHTALYWYRQSLGQGPEFLIYFQGTGAADDSGLPNDRFFAVRPEGSVSTLKIQRTERGDSAVYLCASSKDGQVADAFFGQGTRLTVV.

CDR3 residues: CASSLYDFPNTGELFF. Here the CDR3 DNA reads TGTGCCAGCAGCTTATATGACTTTCCTAACACCGGGGAGCTGTTTTTT. The gene calls are TRBV7-8 and TRBJ2-2; no clear D. Trimming left V 2 bases short and J 2 bases short, with 12 bases between. The CDR3 extends over 16 amino acids. Germline CDR1 SGHVS, CDR2 FQNEAQ.

The chain couples TRBV28 to TRBJ1-1; D is unresolved. V lost 4 bases and J 1 base, leaving 13 bases between the germline ends. Germline CDR1 reads MDHEN; CDR2 reads SYDVKM. CDR3 size: 15 residues. The CDR3 coding sequence is TGTGCCAGCAGTTCCCCCCCGTCAGGGAACACTGAAGCTTTCTTT. Translation gives CASSSPPSGNTEAFF.

The chain is built from TRBV15 and TRBJ2-5; the match to TRBD2 covers 8 bases. CDR3 length: 15 residues. Germline V CDR1 and CDR2: LNHNV, YYDKDF (reference sequence). V shed 1 base and J 5 bases; nucleotides not matched to a gene: 6. The CDR3 nucleotides read TGTGCCACCAGCAGAGCGCAGACGGGAGGGGAGACCCAGTACTTC. Translated, it gives CATSRAQTGGETQYF.

This clone was seen repeatedly, ten times or more. V gene TRBV21-1 combines with J gene TRBJ2-1; no check of the table's D call, TRBD1, against the DNA was made. TRBV21-1 is termed a pseudogene. This CDR3 is 15 amino acids long. CDR3 bases: TGTGCCAGCAGCAAAGCGCAGGGCACCTACAATGAGCAGTTCTTC. This encodes CASSKAQGTYNEQFF.

The rearrangement uses TRBV15 and TRBJ2-5; 8 bases agree with TRBD1. V shed 1 base and J 4 bases; nucleotides not matched to a gene: 8. Germline CDR1 and CDR2: LNHNV and YYDKDF (reference sequence). This CDR3 spans 16 amino acids. The CDR3 coding sequence is TGTGCCACCAGCAGAGGTTTGGACAGGGTAGGAGAGACCCAGTACTTC. Encoded protein: CATSRGLDRVGETQYF.

V and J are TRBV11-2 and TRBJ2-3, with D hard to call. Trimming left V 5 bases short and J 5 bases short, with 8 bases between. This CDR3 is 12 amino acids long. From germline, CDR1 is SGHAT and CDR2 FQNNGV. Here the CDR3 reads CASSATGDTQYF. CDR3 coding DNA: TGTGCCAGCAGCGCGACTGGAGATACGCAGTATTTT.

This clone was recorded once. The chain carries TRBV28 and TRBJ1-2; D unresolved. Germline values: CDR1 MDHEN, CDR2 SYDVKM. CDR3 size: 14 residues. V lost 3 bases and J 13 bases, leaving 21 bases between the germline ends. CDR3 amino acids: CASSFWAARTSPTF. The CDR3 region has the DNA TGTGCCAGCAGTTTCTGGGCAGCCCGAACTAGCCCCACCTTC.